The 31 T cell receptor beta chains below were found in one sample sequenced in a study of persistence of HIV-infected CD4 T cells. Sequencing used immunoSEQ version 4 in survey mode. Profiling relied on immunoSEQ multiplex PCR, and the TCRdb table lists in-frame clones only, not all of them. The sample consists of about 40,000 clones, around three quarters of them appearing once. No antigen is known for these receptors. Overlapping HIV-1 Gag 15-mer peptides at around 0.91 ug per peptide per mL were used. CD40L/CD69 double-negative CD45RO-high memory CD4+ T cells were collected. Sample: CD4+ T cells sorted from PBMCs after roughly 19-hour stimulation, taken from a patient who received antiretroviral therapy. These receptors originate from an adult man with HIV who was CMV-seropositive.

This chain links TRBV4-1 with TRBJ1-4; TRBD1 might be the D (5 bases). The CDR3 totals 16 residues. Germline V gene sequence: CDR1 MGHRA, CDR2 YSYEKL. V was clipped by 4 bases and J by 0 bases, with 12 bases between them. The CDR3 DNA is TGCGCCAGCAGCCTCCTCGGGGGGGCAACTAATGAAAAACTGTTTTTT. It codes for CASSLLGGATNEKLFF.

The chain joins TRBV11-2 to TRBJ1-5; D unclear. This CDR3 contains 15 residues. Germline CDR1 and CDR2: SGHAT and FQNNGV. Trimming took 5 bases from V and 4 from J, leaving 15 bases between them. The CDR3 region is CASSEFLTGNQPQHF. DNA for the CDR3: TGTGCCAGCAGCGAGTTTTTGACCGGTAATCAGCCCCAGCATTTT.

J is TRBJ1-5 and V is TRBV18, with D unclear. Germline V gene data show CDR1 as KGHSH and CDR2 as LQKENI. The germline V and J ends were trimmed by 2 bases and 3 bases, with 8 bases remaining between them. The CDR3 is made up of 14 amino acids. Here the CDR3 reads CASSPSPDNQPQHF. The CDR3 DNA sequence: TGTGCCAGCTCACCATCCCCAGACAATCAGCCCCAGCATTTT.

The CDR3 sequence: CASSRFSGVIQETQYF. As DNA, the CDR3 is TGTGCCAGTAGCAGATTTAGCGGGGTCATACAAGAGACCCAGTACTTC. The chain has TRBV19 and TRBJ2-5, with 8 bases lining up with TRBD2. Trimming took 6 bases from V and 2 from J; bases not matched to a gene: 11. Germline CDR1 reads LNHDA; CDR2 reads SQIVND (reference sequence). The CDR3 is 16 residues long.

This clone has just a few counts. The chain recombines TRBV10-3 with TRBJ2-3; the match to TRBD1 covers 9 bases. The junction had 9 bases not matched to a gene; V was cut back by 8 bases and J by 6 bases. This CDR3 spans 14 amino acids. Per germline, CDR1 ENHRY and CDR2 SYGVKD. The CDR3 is CAIAQGALTDTQYF. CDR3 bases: TGTGCCATCGCACAGGGGGCATTAACGGATACGCAGTATTTT.

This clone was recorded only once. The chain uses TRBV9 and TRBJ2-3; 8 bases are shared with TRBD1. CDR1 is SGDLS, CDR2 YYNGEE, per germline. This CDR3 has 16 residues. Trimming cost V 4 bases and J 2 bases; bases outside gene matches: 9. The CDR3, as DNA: TGTGCCAGCAGCCCACGACAGGGGCCCCCCACAGATACGCAGTATTTT. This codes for CASSPRQGPPTDTQYF.

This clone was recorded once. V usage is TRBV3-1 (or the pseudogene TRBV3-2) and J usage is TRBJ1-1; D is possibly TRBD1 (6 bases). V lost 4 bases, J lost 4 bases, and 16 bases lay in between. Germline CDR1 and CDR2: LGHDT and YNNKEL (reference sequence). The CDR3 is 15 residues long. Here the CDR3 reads CASSRLIRGSTEAFF. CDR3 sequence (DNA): TGTGCCAGCAGCCGCCTCATCAGGGGTAGCACTGAAGCTTTCTTT.

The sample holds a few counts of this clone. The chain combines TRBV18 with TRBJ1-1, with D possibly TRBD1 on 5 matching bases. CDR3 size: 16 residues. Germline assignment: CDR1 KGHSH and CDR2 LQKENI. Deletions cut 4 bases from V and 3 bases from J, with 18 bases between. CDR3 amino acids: CASSQIPGRGDTEAFF. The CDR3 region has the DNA TGTGCCAGCTCACAGATCCCCGGGCGAGGGGACACTGAAGCTTTCTTT.

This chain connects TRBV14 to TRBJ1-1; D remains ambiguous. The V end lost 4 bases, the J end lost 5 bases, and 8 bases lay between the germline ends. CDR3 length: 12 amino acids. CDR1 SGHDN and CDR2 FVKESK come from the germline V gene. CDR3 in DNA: TGTGCCAGCAGCCCACCAATGACTGAAGCTTTCTTT. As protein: CASSPPMTEAFF.

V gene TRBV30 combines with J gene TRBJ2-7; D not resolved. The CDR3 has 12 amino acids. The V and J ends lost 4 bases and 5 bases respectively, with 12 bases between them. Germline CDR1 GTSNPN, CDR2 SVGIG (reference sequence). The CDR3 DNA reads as TGTGCCTGGATAGGGCGGAGAAACGAGCAGTACTTC. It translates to CAWIGRRNEQYF.

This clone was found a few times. As DNA, the CDR3 is TGTGCCAGCAGTTTCGGACAGGGGGCGTCCTACGAGCAGTACTTC. Translation: CASSFGQGASYEQYF. The chain recombines TRBV2 with TRBJ2-7; 11 bases are a match to TRBD1. This CDR3 has 15 amino acids. Germline trimming cut 5 bases from V and 1 base from J; bases unmatched to any gene: 4. Germline CDR1 is SNHLY and CDR2 is FYNNEI.

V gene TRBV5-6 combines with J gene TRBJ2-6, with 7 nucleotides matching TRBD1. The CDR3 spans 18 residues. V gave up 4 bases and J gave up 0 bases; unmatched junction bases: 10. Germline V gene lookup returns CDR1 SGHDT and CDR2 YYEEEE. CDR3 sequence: CASSQPGQIDSGANVLTF. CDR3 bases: TGTGCCAGCAGCCAGCCGGGACAGATCGACTCTGGGGCCAACGTCCTGACTTTC.

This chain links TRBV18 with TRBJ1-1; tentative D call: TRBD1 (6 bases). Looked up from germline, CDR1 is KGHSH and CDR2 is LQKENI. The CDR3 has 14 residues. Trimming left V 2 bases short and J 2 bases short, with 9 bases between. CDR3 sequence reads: CASSPWTENTEAFF. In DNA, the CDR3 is TGTGCCAGCTCACCATGGACAGAAAACACTGAAGCTTTCTTT.

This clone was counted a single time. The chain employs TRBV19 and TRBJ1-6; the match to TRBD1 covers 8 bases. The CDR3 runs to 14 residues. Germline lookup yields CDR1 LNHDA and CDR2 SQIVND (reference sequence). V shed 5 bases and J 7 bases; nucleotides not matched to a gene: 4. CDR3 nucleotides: TGTGCCAGTAGTGACAGGGGACGGAATTCACCCCTCCACTTT. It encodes CASSDRGRNSPLHF.

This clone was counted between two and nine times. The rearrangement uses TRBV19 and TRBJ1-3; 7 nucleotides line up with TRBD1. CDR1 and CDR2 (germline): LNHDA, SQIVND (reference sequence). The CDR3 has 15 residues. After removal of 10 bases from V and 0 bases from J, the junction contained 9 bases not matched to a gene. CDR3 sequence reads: CATYSGQTSGNTIYF. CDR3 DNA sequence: TGTGCCACCTACTCGGGACAGACCTCTGGAAACACCATATATTTT. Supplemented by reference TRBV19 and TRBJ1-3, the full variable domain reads DGGITQSPKYLFRKEGQNVTLSCEQNLNHDAMYWYRQDPGQGLRLIYYSQIVNDFQKGDIAEGYSVSREKKESFPLTVTSAQKNPTAFYLCATYSGQTSGNTIYFGEGSWLTVV.

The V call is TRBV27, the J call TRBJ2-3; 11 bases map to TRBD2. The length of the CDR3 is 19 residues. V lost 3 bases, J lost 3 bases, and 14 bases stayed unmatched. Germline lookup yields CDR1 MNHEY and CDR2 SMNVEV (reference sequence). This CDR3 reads CASSFSKGASGGSTDTQYF. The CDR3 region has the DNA TGTGCCAGCAGTTTTTCCAAAGGGGCTAGCGGGGGGAGTACAGATACGCAGTATTTT.

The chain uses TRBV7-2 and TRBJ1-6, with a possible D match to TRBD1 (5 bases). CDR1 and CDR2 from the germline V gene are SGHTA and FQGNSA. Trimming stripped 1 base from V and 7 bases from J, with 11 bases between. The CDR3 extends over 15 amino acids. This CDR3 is CASSLVAGYNSPLHF. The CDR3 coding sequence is TGTGCCAGCAGCTTAGTTGCAGGGTACAATTCACCCCTCCACTTT.

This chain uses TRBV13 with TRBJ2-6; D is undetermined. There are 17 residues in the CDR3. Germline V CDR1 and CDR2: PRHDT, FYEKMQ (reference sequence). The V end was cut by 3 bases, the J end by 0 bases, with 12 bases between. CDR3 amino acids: CASSLSQFFSGANVLTF. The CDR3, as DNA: TGTGCCAGCAGCTTGTCACAGTTCTTCTCTGGGGCCAACGTCCTGACTTTC.

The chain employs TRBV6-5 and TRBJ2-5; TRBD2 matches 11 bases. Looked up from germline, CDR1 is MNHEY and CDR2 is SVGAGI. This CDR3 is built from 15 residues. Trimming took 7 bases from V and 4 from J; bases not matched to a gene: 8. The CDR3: CASTRTSGRSETQYF. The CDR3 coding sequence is TGTGCCAGCACTCGGACTAGCGGGCGGTCAGAGACCCAGTACTTC.

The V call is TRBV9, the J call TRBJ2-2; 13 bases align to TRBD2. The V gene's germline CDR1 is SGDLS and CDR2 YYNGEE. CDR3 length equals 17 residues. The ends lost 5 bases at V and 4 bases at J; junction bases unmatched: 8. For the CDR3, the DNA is TGTGCCAGCAGTCGGACTAGCGGGGGCGGGGGCACCGGGGAGCTGTTTTTT. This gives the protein CASSRTSGGGGTGELFF.

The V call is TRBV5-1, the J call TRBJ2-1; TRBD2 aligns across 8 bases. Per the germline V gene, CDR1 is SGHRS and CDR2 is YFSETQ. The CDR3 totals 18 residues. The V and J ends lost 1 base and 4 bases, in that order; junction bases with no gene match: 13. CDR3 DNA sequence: TGCGCCAGCAGCTTGAGGGGCTATGGGGAGCGGGGGTACAATGAGCAGTTCTTC. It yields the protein CASSLRGYGERGYNEQFF. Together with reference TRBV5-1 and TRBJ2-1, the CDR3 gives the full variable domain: KAGVTQTPRYLIKTRGQQVTLSCSPISGHRSVSWYQQTPGQGLQFLFEYFSETQRNKGNFPGRFSGRQFSNSRSEMNVSTLELGDSALYLCASSLRGYGERGYNEQFFGPGTRLTVL.

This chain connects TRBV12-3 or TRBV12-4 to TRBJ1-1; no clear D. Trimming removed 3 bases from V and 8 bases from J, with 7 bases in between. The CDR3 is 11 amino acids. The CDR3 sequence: CASSFGKEAFF. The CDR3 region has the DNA TGTGCCAGCAGTTTTGGAAAAGAAGCTTTCTTT.

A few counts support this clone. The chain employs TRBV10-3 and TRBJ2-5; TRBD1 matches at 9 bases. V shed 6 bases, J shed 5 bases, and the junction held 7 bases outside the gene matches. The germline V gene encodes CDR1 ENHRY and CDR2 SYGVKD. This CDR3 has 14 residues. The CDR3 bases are TGTGCCATCAGGGACAGGGGACCTGAGGAGACCCAGTACTTC. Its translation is CAIRDRGPEETQYF.

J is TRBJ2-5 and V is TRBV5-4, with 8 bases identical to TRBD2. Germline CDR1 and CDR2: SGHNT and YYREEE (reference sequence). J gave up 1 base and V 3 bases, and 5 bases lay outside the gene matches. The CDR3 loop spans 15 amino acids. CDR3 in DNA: TGTGCCAGCAGCTCTCTGGCGGGGGGCCAAGAGACCCAGTACTTC. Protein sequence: CASSSLAGGQETQYF.

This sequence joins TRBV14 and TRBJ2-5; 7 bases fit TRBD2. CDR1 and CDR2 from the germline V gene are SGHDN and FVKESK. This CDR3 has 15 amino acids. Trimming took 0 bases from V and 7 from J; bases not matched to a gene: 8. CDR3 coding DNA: TGTGCCAGCAGCCAAGACACTAGCGCCCCGCGGACCCAGTACTTC. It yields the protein CASSQDTSAPRTQYF. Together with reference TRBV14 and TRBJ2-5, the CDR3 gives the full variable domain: EAGVTQFPSHSVIEKGQTVTLRCDPISGHDNLYWYRRVMGKEIKFLLHFVKESKQDESGMPNNRFLAERTGGTYSTLKVQPAELEDSGVYFCASSQDTSAPRTQYFGPGTRLLVL.

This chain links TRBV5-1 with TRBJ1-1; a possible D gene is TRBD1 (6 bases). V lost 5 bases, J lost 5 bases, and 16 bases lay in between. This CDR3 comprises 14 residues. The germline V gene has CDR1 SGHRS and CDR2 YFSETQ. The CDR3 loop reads CASRAQGRRTEAFF. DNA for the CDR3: TGCGCCAGCAGGGCTCAGGGGAGGAGGACTGAAGCTTTCTTT.

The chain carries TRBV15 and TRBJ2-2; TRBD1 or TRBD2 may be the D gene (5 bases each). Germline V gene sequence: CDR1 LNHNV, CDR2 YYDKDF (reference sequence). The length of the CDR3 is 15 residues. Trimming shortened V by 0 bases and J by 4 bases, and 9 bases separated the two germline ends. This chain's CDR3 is CATSRDEGLTGELFF. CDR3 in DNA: TGTGCCACCAGCAGAGATGAGGGGCTCACCGGGGAGCTGTTTTTT.

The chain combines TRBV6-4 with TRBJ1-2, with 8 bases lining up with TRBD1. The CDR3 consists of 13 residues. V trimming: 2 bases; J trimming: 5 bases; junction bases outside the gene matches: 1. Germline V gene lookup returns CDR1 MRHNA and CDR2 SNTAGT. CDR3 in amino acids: CASSDTGGYGYTF. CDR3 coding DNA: TGTGCCAGCAGTGACACAGGGGGATATGGCTACACCTTC.

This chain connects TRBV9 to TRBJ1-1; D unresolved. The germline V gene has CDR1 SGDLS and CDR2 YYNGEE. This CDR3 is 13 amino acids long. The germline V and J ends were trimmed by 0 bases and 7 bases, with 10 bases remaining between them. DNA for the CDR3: TGTGCCAGCAGCGTAGGCTCATTTGGTGAAGCTTTCTTT. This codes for CASSVGSFGEAFF.

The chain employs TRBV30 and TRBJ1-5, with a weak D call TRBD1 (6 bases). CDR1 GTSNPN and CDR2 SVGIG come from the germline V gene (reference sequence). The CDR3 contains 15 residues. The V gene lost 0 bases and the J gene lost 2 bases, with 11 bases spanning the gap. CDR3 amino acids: CAWSVPGAGNQPQHF. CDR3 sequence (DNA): TGTGCCTGGAGTGTACCGGGGGCGGGCAATCAGCCCCAGCATTTT.

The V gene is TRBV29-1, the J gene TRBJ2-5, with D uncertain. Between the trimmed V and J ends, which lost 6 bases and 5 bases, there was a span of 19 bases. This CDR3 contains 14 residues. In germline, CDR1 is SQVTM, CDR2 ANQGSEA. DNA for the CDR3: TGCAGCGTCGGAGACTGGATCCAAGGGGAGACCCAGTACTTC. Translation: CSVGDWIQGETQYF.